This T cell receptor (beta chain) was found in a study of OX40 agonist ivuxolimab in advanced cancers. Study-level points and caveats: Both blood CD4+ and CD8+ T cells showed clonal growth by week 6 at 0.1 to 3.0 mg/kg.

The CDR3 is 17 residues long. V gave up 0 bases and J gave up 5 bases, with 18 bases separating them. Per the germline V gene, CDR1 is SGHRS and CDR2 is YFSETQ. Systemic immunosuppression or a history of autoimmune disease excluded patients. A word on this clone: Antigen: not known.

Some clones are missing from TCRdb's copy, which holds only in-frame ones; the method was immunoSEQ multiplex PCR. The table records tens of thousands of clones, about 85% of them present only once. The sample consisted of CD4+ or CD8+ T cells sorted from blood, taken in a trial of the OX40 agonist ivuxolimab. V gene TRBV5-1 combines with J gene TRBJ1-5; maybe TRBD1 (5 bases). The clonotype comes from an adult with an advanced solid tumor such as melanoma, head and neck, liver or kidney cancer. The CDR3 here is CASSLAPAGGADQPQHF. The CDR3 coding sequence is TGCGCCAGCAGCTTGGCACCGGCGGGGGGAGCGGATCAGCCCCAGCATTTT.